Following are 22 T cell receptor beta chains from one sample sequenced in a study of CD8+ T cells in alopecia areata. TCR sequencing used cDNA made by reverse transcription of extracted RNA. Assay used: immunoSEQ multiplex PCR; TCRdb lists only in-frame clones, some missing. The data hold about 150,000 clones, with around 47% observed a single time. The sample consisted of CD4+ T cells sorted from blood. The receptors were gathered from a human donor with alopecia areata.

This sequence joins TRBV5-1 and TRBJ2-7, with TRBD2 matching 9 bases. The CDR3 is 15 residues long. Germline CDR1 is SGHRS and CDR2 is YFSETQ. Trimming removed 0 bases from V and 4 bases from J; junction bases left unmatched: 5. DNA of the CDR3: TGCGCCAGCAGCTTGGTGGGCAGCGGGAGGTACGAGCAGTACTTC. It specifies CASSLVGSGRYEQYF.

This clone has more than one count but fewer than ten. This sequence joins TRBV29-1 and TRBJ2-3, with 8 bases matching TRBD2. Germline CDR1 and CDR2: SQVTM and ANQGSEA. Losses at the gene ends were 4 bases for V and 5 bases for J; bases not matched to a gene: 8. The CDR3 runs to 14 residues. This CDR3 is CSVGPGLVLDTQYF. The CDR3 DNA reads as TGCAGCGTTGGGCCGGGACTAGTGCTAGATACGCAGTATTTT.

The chain employs TRBV5-4 and TRBJ2-6; D is uncertain. This CDR3 has 15 amino acids. The germline V and J ends were trimmed by 4 bases and 2 bases, with 10 bases remaining between them. Germline V gene sequence: CDR1 SGHNT, CDR2 YYREEE (reference sequence). CDR3 DNA sequence: TGTGCCAGCAGCGCTTCAGCTACTGGGGCCAACGTCCTGACTTTC. Translation: CASSASATGANVLTF.

The V call is TRBV28, the J call TRBJ2-5; TRBD1 agrees at 7 bases. The CDR3 covers 13 residues. Germline CDR1 and CDR2: MDHEN and SYDVKM. Trimming at V came to 4 bases and at J to 4 bases, leaving 3 bases not matched to a gene. The CDR3, as DNA: TGTGCCAGCAGTTCGGGACAGTCAGAGACCCAGTACTTC. It encodes CASSSGQSETQYF.

This chain connects TRBV27 to TRBJ2-2, with TRBD2 identical over 11 bases. Germline lookup yields CDR1 MNHEY and CDR2 SMNVEV (reference sequence). The CDR3 length is 15 residues. Trimming at V came to 5 bases and at J to 7 bases, leaving 6 bases not matched to a gene. The CDR3: CASSRGTSGIGELFF. In DNA form, the CDR3 reads TGTGCCAGCAGTCGAGGGACTAGCGGTATCGGGGAGCTGTTTTTT.

The chain combines TRBV6-5 with TRBJ2-6; perhaps TRBD2 as D (5 bases). Trimming pared 6 bases from V and 2 bases from J, leaving 11 bases between. The CDR3 has 15 amino acids. CDR1 and CDR2 from the germline V gene are MNHEY and SVGAGI. CDR3 bases: TGTGCCAGCAGCAAGCCCGGGGCTGGGGCCAACGTCCTGACTTTC. Translating gives CASSKPGAGANVLTF.

This clone was seen more than once but under ten times. The chain carries TRBV2 and TRBJ2-7; 10 nucleotides line up with TRBD1. This CDR3 contains 17 residues. The V gene's germline CDR1 is SNHLY and CDR2 FYNNEI. Unmatched junction bases numbered 15, after V lost 6 bases and J lost 4 bases. The CDR3 sequence: CASSRDRGVPGSYEQYF. The CDR3 region has the DNA TGTGCCAGCAGCCGGGACAGGGGAGTCCCAGGGTCTTACGAGCAGTACTTC.

CDR3 coding DNA: TGTGCCTGGAGCGAATTCGGACCGACCTTACTCTTCTTC. Protein sequence: CAWSEFGPTLLFF. The chain couples TRBV30 to TRBJ2-1; D not resolved. Germline loops: CDR1 GTSNPN, CDR2 SVGIG (reference sequence). V was trimmed by 3 bases and J by 16 bases, leaving 22 bases between them. The CDR3 length is 13 residues.

The chain has TRBV29-1 and TRBJ2-1; possibly TRBD2 for D (5 bases). Per germline, CDR1 SQVTM and CDR2 ANQGSEA. This CDR3 has 14 residues. The ends were cut back, 4 bases at V and 0 bases at J, with 10 bases in the middle. The CDR3 region has the DNA TGCAGCGTTGTGAGACTAAGCTCCTACAATGAGCAGTTCTTC. It codes for CSVVRLSSYNEQFF.

This clone appeared once. The chain employs TRBV6-1 and TRBJ1-5; the D is unclear. The CDR3 is 11 amino acids. Germline CDR1 MNHNS, CDR2 SASEGT. Trimming took 4 bases from V and 7 from J, leaving 5 bases between them. CDR3 in DNA: TGTGCCAGCAGTGCTTTGCAGCCCCAGCATTTT. It specifies CASSALQPQHF.

This clone has more than one count but fewer than ten. This chain uses TRBV11-2 with TRBJ1-1; 9 bases align to TRBD1. Germline V CDR1 and CDR2: SGHAT, FQNNGV. The V gene end was trimmed by 4 bases and the J gene end by 11 bases; junction bases not matched to a gene: 8. The CDR3 is made up of 13 amino acids. This CDR3 reads CASSYRGRIFAFF. In nucleotides, the CDR3 is TGTGCCAGCAGCTACAGGGGGCGGATATTTGCTTTCTTT.

The V call is TRBV5-6, the J call TRBJ1-2; tentatively, D is TRBD1 (6 bases). The CDR3 contains 16 residues. Trimming removed 0 bases from V and 1 base from J, with 13 bases in between. Germline V lookup: CDR1 SGHDT, CDR2 YYEEEE. In DNA form, the CDR3 reads TGTGCCAGCAGCTTGGGCGGGCAGGGGTATAACTATGGCTACACCTTC. Its protein product is CASSLGGQGYNYGYTF. Based on the CDR3 plus reference TRBV5-6 and TRBJ1-2, the full variable domain is DAGVTQSPTHLIKTRGQQVTLRCSPKSGHDTVSWYQQALGQGPQFIFQYYEEEERQRGNFPDRFSGHQFPNYSSELNVNALLLGDSALYLCASSLGGQGYNYGYTFGSGTRLTVV.

This chain joins TRBV19 and TRBJ1-2; D remains ambiguous. From germline, CDR1 is LNHDA and CDR2 SQIVND (reference sequence). Trimming left V 1 base short and J 2 bases short, with 11 bases between. The CDR3 is 15 residues long. CDR3 residues: CASSIARLGNYGYTF. DNA of the CDR3: TGTGCCAGTAGTATAGCGCGACTGGGAAACTATGGCTACACCTTC.

This clone was observed a few times. V gene TRBV10-2 combines with J gene TRBJ1-1, with unresolved D. Trimming cost V 5 bases and J 0 bases, with 4 bases left between them. The CDR3 has 12 residues. Germline V lookup: CDR1 WSHSY, CDR2 SAAADI. The CDR3 sequence: CASSILNTEAFF. The DNA for the CDR3 is TGCGCCAGCAGTATCTTGAACACTGAAGCTTTCTTT.

This clone was counted a few times. This chain joins TRBV29-1 and TRBJ2-5; D is ambiguous. The CDR3 loop spans 12 amino acids. V gave up 4 bases and J gave up 3 bases, with 9 bases separating them. Germline V lookup: CDR1 SQVTM, CDR2 ANQGSEA. CDR3 coding DNA: TGCAGCGTTGCTCCCTTTGAAGAGACCCAGTACTTC. Protein product: CSVAPFEETQYF.

V usage is TRBV30 and J usage is TRBJ2-5; 7 bases line up with TRBD2. V gave up 0 bases and J gave up 6 bases; unmatched junction bases: 4. Per the germline V gene, CDR1 is GTSNPN and CDR2 is SVGIG (reference sequence). CDR3 length: 13 amino acids. This CDR3 reads CAWSVSGTKTQYF. The CDR3 DNA follows: TGTGCCTGGAGTGTAAGCGGGACTAAGACCCAGTACTTC.

The chain recombines TRBV5-6 with TRBJ2-4; 13 bases are shared with TRBD2. Germline CDR1 and CDR2: SGHDT and YYEEEE. Trimming took 2 bases from V and 8 from J; bases not matched to a gene: 4. This CDR3 has 15 amino acids. The CDR3 here is CASSLRLAGGDIQYF. CDR3 DNA: TGTGCCAGCAGCTTAAGACTAGCGGGAGGAGACATTCAGTACTTC. Variable domain in full (rest from reference TRBV5-6 and TRBJ2-4): DAGVTQSPTHLIKTRGQQVTLRCSPKSGHDTVSWYQQALGQGPQFIFQYYEEEERQRGNFPDRFSGHQFPNYSSELNVNALLLGDSALYLCASSLRLAGGDIQYFGAGTRLSVL.

This chain uses TRBV29-1 with TRBJ1-5; possible D gene TRBD1, 5 bases. This CDR3 contains 13 residues. Germline CDR1 and CDR2: SQVTM and ANQGSEA. V was shortened by 4 bases and J by 4 bases, with 11 bases between the two germline ends. As DNA, the CDR3 is TGCAGCGTTGTGAGGGGCCCGAATCAGCCCCAGCATTTT. This gives the protein CSVVRGPNQPQHF.

The V and J genes are TRBV29-1 and TRBJ2-3; 7 nucleotides match TRBD1. V shed 8 bases, J shed 0 bases, and the junction held 8 bases outside the gene matches. Germline CDR1 SQVTM, CDR2 ANQGSEA. This CDR3 contains 14 residues. CDR3 in amino acids: CSFGTETSTDTQYF. CDR3 sequence (DNA): TGCAGCTTTGGGACAGAAACTAGCACAGATACGCAGTATTTT.

This clone turned up a few times. The V gene is TRBV29-1, the J gene TRBJ2-4; a weak D match, TRBD1 (6 bases). Germline-derived CDR1 and CDR2 are SQVTM and ANQGSEA. The V end lost 3 bases, the J end lost 4 bases, and 16 bases lay between the germline ends. The length of the CDR3 is 15 residues. CDR3 loop: CSVEDSLRGKNIQYF. CDR3 nucleotide sequence: TGCAGCGTTGAGGACAGCCTAAGGGGGAAAAACATTCAGTACTTC.

The chain employs TRBV4-1 and TRBJ2-7; the match to TRBD1 covers 8 bases. V was clipped by 6 bases and J by 4 bases; unmatched bases: 14. Germline CDR1 and CDR2: MGHRA and YSYEKL. The CDR3 extends over 16 amino acids. CDR3 residues: CASSLETGQEWYEQYF. The CDR3 region has the DNA TGCGCCAGCAGTCTCGAAACGGGACAGGAGTGGTACGAGCAGTACTTC.

V is TRBV7-8 and J is TRBJ2-7; weak D call: TRBD1 (6 bases). Trimming left V 5 bases short and J 3 bases short, with 17 bases between. There are 15 residues in the CDR3. Germline V gene lookup returns CDR1 SGHVS and CDR2 FQNEAQ. CDR3 coding DNA: TGTGCCAGCAGCACCTCCGGACAGACGTTCTACGAGCAGTACTTC. Residues: CASSTSGQTFYEQYF.